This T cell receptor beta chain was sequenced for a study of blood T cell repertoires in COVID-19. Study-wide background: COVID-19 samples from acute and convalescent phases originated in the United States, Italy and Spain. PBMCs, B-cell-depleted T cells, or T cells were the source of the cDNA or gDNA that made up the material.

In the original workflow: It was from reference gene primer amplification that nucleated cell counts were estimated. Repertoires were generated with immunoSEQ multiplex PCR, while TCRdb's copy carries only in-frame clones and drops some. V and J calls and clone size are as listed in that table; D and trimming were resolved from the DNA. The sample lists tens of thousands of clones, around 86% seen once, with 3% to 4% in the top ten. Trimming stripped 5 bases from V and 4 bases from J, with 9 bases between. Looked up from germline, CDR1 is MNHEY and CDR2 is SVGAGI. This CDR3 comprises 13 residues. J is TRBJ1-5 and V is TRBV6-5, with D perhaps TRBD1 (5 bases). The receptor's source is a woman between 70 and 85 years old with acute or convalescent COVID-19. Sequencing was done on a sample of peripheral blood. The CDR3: CASSLTDNQPQHF. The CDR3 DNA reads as TGTGCCAGCAGTCTGACAGATAATCAGCCCCAGCATTTT.